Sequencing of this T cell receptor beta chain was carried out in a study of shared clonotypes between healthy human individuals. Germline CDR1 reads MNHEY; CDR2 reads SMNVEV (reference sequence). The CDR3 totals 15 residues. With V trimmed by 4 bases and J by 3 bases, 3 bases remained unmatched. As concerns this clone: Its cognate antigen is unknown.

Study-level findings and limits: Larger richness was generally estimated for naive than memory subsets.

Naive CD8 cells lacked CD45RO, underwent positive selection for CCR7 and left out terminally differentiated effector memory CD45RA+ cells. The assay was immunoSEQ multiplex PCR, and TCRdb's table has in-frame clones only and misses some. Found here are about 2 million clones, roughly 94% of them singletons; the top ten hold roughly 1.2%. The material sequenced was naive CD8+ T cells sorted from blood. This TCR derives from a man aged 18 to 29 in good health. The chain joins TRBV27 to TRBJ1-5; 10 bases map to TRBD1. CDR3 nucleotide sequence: TGTGCCAGCAGTTCGGGACAGGGGTTCAATCAGCCCCAGCATTTT. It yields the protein CASSSGQGFNQPQHF.